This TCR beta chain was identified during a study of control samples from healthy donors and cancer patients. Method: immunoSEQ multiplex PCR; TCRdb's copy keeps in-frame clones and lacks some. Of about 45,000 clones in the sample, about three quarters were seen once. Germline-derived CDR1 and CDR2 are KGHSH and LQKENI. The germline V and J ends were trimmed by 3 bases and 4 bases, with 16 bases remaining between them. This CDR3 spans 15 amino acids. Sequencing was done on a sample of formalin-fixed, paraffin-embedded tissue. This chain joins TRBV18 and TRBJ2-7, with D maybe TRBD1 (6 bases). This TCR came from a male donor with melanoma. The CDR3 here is CASSPPGTPIYEQYF. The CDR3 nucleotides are TGTGCCAGCTCACCTCCCGGGACACCGATTTACGAGCAGTACTTC.